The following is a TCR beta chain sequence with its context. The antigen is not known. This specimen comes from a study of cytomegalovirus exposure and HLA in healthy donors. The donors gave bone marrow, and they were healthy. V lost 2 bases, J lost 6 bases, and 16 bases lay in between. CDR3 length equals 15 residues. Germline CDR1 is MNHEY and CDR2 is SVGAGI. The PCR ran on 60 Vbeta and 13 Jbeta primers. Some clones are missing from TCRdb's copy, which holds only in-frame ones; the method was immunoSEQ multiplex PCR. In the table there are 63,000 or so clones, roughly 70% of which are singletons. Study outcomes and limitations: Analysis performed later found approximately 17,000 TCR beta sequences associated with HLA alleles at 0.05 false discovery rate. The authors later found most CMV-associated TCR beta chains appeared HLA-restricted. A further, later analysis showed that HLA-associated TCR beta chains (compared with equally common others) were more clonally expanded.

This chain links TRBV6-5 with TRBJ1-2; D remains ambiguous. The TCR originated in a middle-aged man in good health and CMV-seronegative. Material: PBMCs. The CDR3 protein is CASSYGSRRFNGYTF. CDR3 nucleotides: TGTGCCAGCAGTTACGGGTCGAGGAGGTTTAATGGCTACACCTTC.